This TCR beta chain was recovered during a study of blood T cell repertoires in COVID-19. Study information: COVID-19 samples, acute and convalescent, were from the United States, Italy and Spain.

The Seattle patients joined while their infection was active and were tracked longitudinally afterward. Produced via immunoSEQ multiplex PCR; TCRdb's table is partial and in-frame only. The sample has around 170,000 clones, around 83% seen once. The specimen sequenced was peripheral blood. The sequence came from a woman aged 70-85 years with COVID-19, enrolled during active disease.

Here the CDR3 DNA reads TGCGCCAGCAGCCAAGGCAGGGACTCTGGAAACACCATATATTTT. This encodes CASSQGRDSGNTIYF. The V call is TRBV4-3, the J call TRBJ1-3, with a tentative D call TRBD1 (5 bases). The CDR3 is 15 residues long. The germline V gene encodes CDR1 LGHNA and CDR2 YSLEER. Trimming stripped 1 base from V and 0 bases from J, with 7 bases between.